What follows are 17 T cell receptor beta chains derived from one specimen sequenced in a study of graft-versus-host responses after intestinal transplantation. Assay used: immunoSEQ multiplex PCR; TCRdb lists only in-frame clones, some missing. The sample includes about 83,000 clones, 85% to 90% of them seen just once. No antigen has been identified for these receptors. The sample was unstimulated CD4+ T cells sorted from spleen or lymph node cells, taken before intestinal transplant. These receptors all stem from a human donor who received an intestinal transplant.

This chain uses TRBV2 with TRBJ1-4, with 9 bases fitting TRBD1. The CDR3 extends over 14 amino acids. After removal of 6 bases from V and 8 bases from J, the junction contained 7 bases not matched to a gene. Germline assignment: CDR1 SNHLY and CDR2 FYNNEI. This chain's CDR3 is CASRRTGVLEKLFF. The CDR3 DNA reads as TGTGCCAGCAGGAGGACAGGGGTATTGGAAAAACTGTTTTTT.

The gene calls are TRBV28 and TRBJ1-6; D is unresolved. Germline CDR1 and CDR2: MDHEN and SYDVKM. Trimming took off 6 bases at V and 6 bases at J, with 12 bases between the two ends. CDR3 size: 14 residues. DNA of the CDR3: TGTGCCAGCAGCCCCGACATGGCTAATTCACCCCTCCACTTT. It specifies CASSPDMANSPLHF. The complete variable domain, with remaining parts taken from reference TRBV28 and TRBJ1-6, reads DVKVTQSSRYLVKRTGEKVFLECVQDMDHENMFWYRQDPGLGLRLIYFSYDVKMKEKGDIPEGYSVSREKKERFSLILESASTNQTSMYLCASSPDMANSPLHFGNGTRLTVT.

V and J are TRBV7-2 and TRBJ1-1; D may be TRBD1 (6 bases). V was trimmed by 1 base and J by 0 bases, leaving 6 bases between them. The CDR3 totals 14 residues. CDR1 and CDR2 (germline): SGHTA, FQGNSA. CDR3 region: CASSLGTVNTEAFF. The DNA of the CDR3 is TGTGCCAGCAGCTTAGGGACAGTGAACACTGAAGCTTTCTTT.

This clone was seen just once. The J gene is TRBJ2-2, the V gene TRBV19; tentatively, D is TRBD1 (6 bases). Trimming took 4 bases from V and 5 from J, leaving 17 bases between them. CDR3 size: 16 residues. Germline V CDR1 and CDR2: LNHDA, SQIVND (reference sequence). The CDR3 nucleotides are TGTGCCAGTAGTACCTTCGTGGGGGCTGGGACCGGGGAGCTGTTTTTT. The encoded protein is CASSTFVGAGTGELFF.

DNA of the CDR3: TGTGCCTGGAGCAAGACAGAGAACACTGAAGCTTTCTTT. This encodes CAWSKTENTEAFF. This chain connects TRBV30 to TRBJ1-1; possible D gene TRBD1, 5 bases. This CDR3 contains 13 residues. In germline, CDR1 is GTSNPN, CDR2 SVGIG (reference sequence). V lost 3 bases and J lost 1, with 9 bases in between.

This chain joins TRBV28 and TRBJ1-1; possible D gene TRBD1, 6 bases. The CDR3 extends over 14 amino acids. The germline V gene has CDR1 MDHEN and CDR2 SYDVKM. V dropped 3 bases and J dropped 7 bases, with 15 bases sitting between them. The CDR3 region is CASSLAGGAGEAFF. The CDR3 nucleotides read TGTGCCAGCAGTTTGGCGGGGGGCGCAGGTGAAGCTTTCTTT.

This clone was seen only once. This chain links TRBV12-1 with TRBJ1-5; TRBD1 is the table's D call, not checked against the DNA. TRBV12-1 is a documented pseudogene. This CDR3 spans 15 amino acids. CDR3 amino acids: CASSPFRTDNQPQHF. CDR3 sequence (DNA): TGTGCCAGCAGCCCATTTCGGACAGATAATCAACCCCAGCATTTT.

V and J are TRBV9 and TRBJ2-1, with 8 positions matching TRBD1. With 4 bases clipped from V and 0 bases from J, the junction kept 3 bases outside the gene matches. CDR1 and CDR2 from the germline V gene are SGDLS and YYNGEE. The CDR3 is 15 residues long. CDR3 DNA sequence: TGTGCCAGCAGCAAGGGACAGGCCTCCTACAATGAGCAGTTCTTC. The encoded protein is CASSKGQASYNEQFF. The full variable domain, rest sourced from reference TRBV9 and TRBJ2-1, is DSGVTQTPKHLITATGQRVTLRCSPRSGDLSVYWYQQSLDQGLQFLIQYYNGEERAKGNILERFSAQQFPDLHSELNLSSLELGDSALYFCASSKGQASYNEQFFGPGTRLTVL.

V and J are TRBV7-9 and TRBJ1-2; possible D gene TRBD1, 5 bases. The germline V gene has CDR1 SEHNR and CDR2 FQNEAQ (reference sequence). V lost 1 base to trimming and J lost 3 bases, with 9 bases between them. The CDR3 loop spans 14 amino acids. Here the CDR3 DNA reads TGTGCCAGCAGCTTAGGGAGGGACTACTATGGCTACACCTTC. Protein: CASSLGRDYYGYTF.

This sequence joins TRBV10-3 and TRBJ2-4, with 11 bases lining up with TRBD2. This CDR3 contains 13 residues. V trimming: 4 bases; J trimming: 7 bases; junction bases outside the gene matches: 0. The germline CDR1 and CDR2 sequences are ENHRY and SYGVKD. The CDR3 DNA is TGTGCCATCAGTGGGACTAGCGGGAACATTCAGTACTTC. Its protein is CAISGTSGNIQYF.

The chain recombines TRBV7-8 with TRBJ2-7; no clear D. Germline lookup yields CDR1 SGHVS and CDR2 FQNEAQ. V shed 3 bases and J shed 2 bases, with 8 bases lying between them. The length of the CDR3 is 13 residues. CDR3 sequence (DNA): TGTGCCAGCAGCTTGGCGGTTACCTACGAGCAGTACTTC. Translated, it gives CASSLAVTYEQYF.

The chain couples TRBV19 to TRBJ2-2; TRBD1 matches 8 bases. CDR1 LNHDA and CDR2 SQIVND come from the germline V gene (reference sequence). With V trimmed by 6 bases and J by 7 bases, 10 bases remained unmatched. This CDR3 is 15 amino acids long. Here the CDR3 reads CASSRRTGLIGELFF. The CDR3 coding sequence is TGTGCCAGTAGCCGTCGGACAGGGCTGATCGGGGAGCTGTTTTTT.

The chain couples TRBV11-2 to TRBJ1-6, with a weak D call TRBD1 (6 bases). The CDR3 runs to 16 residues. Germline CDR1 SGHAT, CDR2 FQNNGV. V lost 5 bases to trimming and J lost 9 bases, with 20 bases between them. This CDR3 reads CASSQWGWGRGSPLHF. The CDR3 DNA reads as TGTGCCAGCAGCCAGTGGGGTTGGGGGCGAGGTTCACCCCTCCACTTT.

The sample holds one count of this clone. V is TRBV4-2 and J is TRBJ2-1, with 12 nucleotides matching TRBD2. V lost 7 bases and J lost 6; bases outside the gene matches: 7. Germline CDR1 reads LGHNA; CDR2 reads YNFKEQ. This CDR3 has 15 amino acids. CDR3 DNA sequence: TGTGCCAGCACCGGGGCTAGCGGGAGGGGCAATGAGCAGTTCTTC. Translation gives CASTGASGRGNEQFF.

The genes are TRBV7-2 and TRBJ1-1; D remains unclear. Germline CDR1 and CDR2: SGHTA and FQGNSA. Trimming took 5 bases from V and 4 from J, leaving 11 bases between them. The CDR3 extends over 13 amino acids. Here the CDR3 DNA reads TGTGCCAGCAGCCCGCGGTTGGTCACTGAAGCTTTCTTT. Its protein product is CASSPRLVTEAFF.

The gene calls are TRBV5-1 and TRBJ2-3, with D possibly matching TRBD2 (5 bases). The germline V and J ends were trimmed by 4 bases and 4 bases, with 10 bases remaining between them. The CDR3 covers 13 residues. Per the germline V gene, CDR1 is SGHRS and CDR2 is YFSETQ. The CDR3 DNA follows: TGCGCCAGCAGCCCGAAGAGGGCAGATACGCAGTATTTT. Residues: CASSPKRADTQYF.

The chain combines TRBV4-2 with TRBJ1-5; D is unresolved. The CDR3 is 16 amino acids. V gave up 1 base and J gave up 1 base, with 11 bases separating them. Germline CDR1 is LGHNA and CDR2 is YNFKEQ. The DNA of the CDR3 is TGTGCCAGCAGCCAAGCGGCCGGGTTGAGCAATCAGCCCCAGCATTTT. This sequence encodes CASSQAAGLSNQPQHF.